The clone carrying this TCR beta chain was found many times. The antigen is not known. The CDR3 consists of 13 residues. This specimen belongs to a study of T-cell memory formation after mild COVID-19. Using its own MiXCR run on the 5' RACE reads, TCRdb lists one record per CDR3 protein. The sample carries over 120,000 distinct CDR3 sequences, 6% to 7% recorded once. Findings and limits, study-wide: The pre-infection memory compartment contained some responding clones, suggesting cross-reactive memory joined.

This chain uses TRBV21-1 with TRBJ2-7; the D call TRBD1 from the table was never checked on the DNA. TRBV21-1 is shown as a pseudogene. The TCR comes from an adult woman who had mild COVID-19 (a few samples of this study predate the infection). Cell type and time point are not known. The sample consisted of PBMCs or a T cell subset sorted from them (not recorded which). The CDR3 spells CASYTGQNYEQYF. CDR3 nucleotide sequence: TGTGCCAGTTATACTGGACAGAACTACGAGCAGTACTTC.